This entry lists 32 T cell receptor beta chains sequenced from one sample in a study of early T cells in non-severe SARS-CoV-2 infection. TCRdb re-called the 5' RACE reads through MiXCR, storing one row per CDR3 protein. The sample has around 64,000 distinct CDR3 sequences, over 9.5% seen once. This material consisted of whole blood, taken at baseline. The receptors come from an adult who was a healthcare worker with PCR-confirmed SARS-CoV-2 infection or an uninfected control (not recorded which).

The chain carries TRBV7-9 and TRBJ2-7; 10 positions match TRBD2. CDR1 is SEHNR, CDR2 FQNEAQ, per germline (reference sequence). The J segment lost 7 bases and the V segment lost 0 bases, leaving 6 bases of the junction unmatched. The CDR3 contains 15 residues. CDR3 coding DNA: TGTGCCAGCAGCTTAGCAGCGGGAGGGCCGAGTGAGCAGTACTTC. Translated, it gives CASSLAAGGPSEQYF.

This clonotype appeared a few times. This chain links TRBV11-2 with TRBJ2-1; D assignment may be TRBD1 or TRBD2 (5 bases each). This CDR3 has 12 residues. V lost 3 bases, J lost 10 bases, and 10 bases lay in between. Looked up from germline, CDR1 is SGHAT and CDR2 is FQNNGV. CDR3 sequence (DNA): TGTGCCAGCAGCTTTACTCGGGGCGAGCAGTTCTTC. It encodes CASSFTRGEQFF.

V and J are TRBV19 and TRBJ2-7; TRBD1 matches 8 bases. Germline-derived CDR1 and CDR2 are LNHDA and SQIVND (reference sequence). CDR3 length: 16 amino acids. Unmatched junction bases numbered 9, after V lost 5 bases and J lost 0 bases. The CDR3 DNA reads TGTGCCAGTAGTGTCGGGACAGGATCGGGCTCCTACGAGCAGTACTTC. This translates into CASSVGTGSGSYEQYF.

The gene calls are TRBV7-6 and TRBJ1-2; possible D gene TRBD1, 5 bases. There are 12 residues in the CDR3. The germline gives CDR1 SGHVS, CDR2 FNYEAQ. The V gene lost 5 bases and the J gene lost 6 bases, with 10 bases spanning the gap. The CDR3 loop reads CASSPGGDGYTF. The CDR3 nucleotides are TGTGCCAGCAGCCCCGGAGGGGATGGCTACACCTTC.

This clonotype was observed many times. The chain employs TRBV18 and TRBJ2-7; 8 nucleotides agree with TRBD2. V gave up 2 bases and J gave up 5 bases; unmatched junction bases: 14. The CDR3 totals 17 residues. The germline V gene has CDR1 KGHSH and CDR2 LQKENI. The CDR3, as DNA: TGTGCCAGCTCACCAAGGGCTAGCGGGCGGGGTCCCCACGAGCAGTACTTC. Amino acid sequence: CASSPRASGRGPHEQYF.

The CDR3 DNA follows: TGTGCCAGCAGTCGGACGGGACAAGCCCTTATCGGGGGTGAAGCTTTCTTT. Translated: CASSRTGQALIGGEAFF. V is TRBV7-2 and J is TRBJ1-1; a possible D gene is TRBD1 (6 bases). CDR1 is SGHTA and CDR2 is FQGNSA in the germline V gene. The V end was cut by 6 bases, the J end by 7 bases, with 27 bases between. The CDR3 is 17 residues long.

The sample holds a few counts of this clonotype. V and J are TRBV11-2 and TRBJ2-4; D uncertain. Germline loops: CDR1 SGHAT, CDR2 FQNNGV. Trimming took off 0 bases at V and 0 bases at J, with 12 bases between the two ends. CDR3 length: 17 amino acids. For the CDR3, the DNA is TGTGCCAGCAGCTTAGATTTCGTCAGTGGAGCCAAAAACATTCAGTACTTC. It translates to CASSLDFVSGAKNIQYF.

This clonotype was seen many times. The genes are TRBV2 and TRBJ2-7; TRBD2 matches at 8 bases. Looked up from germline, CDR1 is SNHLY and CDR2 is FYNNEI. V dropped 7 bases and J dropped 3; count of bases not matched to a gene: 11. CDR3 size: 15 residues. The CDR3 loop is CASKLAGKTHYEQYF. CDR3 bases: TGTGCCAGCAAGTTAGCGGGGAAAACACACTACGAGCAGTACTTC.

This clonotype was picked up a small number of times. CDR3 DNA sequence: TGTGCCAGCAATTTGGGGACTAGCGGGAGGGACGAGCAGTTCTTC. It is translated as CASNLGTSGRDEQFF. J is TRBJ2-1 and V is TRBV12-3 or TRBV12-4, with 16 bases lining up with TRBD2. V lost 7 bases and J lost 10; bases outside the gene matches: 7. The CDR3 consists of 15 residues.

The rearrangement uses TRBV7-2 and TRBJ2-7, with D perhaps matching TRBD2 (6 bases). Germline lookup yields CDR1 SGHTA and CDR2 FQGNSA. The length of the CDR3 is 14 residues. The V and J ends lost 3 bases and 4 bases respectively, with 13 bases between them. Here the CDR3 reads CASSLRRDKYEQYF. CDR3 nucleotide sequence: TGTGCCAGCAGCTTGAGGCGGGATAAGTACGAGCAGTACTTC.

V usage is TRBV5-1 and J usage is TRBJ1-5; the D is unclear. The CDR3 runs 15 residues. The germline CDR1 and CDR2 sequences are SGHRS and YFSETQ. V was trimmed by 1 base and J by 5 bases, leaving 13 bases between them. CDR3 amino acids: CASSLMGRAHQPQHF. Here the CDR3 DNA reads TGCGCCAGCAGCTTGATGGGTAGGGCCCATCAGCCCCAGCATTTT.

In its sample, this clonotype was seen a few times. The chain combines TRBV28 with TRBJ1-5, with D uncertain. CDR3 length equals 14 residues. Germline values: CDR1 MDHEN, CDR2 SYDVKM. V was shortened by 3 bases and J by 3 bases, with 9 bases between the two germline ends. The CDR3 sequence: CASSLPAANQPQHF. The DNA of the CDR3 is TGTGCCAGCAGTTTGCCGGCCGCCAATCAGCCCCAGCATTTT.

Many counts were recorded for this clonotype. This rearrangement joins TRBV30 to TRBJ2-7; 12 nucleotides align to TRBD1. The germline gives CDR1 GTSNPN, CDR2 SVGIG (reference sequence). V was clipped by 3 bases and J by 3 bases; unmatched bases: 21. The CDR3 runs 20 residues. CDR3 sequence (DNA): TGTGCCTGGAGCCCGCCCAGGGACAGGGGGCGTCTCATAGAAATCTACGAGCAGTACTTC. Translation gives CAWSPPRDRGRLIEIYEQYF.

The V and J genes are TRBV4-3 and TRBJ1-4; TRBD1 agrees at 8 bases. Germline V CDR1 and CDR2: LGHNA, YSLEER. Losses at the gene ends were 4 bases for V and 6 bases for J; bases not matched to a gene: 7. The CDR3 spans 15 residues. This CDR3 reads CASSLGQEIYEKLFF. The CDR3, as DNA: TGCGCCAGCAGCCTGGGACAGGAAATTTATGAAAAACTGTTTTTT.

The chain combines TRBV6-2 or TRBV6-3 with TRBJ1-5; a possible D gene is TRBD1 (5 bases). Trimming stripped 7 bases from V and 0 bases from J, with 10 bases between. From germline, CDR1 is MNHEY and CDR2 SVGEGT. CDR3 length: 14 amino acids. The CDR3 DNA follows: TGTGCCAGCACCCACGGGGCTAGCAATCAGCCCCAGCATTTT. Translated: CASTHGASNQPQHF.

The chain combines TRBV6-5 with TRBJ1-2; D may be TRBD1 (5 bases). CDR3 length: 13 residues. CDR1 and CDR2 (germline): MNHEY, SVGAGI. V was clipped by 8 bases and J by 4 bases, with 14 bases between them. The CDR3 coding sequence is TGTGCCAGCCAATATAGGGGAGGCTATGGCTACACCTTC. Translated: CASQYRGGYGYTF.

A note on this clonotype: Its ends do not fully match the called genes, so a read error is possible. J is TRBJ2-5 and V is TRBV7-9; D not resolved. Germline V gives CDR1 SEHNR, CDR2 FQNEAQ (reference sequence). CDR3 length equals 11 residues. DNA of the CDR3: TGTGCCAGCAGCTTAGCTCTATCCCCGGACTTC. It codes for CASSLALSPDF.

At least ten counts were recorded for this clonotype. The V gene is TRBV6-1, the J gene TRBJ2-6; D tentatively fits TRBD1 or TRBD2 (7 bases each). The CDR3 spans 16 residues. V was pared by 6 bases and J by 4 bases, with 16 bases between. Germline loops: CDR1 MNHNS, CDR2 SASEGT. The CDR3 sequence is CASRQTGREGANVLTF. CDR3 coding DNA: TGTGCCAGCAGGCAGACAGGGAGGGAAGGGGCCAACGTCCTGACTTTC.

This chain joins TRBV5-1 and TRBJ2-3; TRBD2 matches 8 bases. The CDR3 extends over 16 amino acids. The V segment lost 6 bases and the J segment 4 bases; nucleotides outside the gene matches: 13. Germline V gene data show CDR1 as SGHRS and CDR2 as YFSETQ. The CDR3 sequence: CASTPLAGGGSDTQYF. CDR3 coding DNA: TGCGCCAGCACCCCTCTCGCGGGGGGCGGGTCAGATACGCAGTATTTT.

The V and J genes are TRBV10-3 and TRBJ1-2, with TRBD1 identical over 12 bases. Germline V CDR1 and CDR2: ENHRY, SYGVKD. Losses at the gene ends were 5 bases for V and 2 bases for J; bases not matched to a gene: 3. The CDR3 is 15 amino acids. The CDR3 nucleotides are TGTGCCATCAGTCCCGGGACAGGGGGCAACTATGGCTACACCTTC. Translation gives CAISPGTGGNYGYTF.

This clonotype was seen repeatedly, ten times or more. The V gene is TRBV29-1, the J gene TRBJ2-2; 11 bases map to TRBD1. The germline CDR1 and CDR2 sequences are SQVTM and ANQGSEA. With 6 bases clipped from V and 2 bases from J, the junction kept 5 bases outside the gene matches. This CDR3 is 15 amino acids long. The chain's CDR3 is CSVLGQGANTGELFF. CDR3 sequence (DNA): TGCAGCGTCTTAGGACAGGGGGCCAACACCGGGGAGCTGTTTTTT.

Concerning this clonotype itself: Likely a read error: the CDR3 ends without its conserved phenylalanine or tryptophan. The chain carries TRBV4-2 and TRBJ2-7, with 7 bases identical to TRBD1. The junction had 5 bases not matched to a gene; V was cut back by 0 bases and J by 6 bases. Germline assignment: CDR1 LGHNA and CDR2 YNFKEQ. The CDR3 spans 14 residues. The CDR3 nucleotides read TGTGCCAGCAGCCAAGACTGGACAGGAGGCGAGCAGTACTAC. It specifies CASSQDWTGGEQYY.

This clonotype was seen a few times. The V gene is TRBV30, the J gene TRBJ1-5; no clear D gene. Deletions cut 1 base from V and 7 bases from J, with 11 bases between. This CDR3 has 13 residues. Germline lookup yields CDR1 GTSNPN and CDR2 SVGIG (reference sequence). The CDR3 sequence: CAWSGSERQPQHF. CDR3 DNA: TGTGCCTGGAGTGGATCGGAAAGGCAGCCCCAGCATTTT.

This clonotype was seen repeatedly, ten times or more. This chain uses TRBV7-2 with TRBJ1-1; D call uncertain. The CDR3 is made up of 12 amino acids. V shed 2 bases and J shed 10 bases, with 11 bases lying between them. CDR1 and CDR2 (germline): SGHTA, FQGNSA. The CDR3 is CASSLRHDLAFF. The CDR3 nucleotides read TGTGCCAGCAGCTTACGACACGATCTAGCTTTCTTT.

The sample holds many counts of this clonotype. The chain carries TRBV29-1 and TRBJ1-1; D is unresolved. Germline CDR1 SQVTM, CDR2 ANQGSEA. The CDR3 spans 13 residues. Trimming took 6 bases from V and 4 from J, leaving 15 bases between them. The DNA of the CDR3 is TGCAGCGTCAGTCGGCCGGGAGGCACTGAAGCTTTCTTT. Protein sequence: CSVSRPGGTEAFF.

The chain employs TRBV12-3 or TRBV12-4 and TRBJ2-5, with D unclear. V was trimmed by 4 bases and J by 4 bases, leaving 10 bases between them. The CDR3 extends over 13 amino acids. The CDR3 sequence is CASSSGVRETQYF. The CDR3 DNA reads TGTGCCAGCAGTTCGGGTGTGCGAGAGACCCAGTACTTC.

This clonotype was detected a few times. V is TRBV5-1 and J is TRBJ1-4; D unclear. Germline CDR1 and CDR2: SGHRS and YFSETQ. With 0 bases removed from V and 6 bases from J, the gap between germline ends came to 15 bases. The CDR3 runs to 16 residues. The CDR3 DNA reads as TGCGCCAGCAGCTTGGTGTGGGCCGGGGAGGATGAAAAACTGTTTTTT. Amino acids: CASSLVWAGEDEKLFF. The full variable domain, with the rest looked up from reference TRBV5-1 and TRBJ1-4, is KAGVTQTPRYLIKTRGQQVTLSCSPISGHRSVSWYQQTPGQGLQFLFEYFSETQRNKGNFPGRFSGRQFSNSRSEMNVSTLELGDSALYLCASSLVWAGEDEKLFFGSGTQLSVL.

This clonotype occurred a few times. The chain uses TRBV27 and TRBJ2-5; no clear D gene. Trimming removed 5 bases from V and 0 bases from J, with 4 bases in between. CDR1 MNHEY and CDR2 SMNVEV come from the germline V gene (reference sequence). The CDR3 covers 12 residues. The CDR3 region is CASSPDQETQYF. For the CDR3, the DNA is TGTGCCAGCAGTCCGGACCAAGAGACCCAGTACTTC.

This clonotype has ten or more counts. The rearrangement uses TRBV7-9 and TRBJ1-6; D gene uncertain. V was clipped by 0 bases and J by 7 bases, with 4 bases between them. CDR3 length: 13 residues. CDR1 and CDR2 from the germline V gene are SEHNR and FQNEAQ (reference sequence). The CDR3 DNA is TGTGCCAGCAGCTTAGCTGGAAATTCACCCCTCCACTTT. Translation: CASSLAGNSPLHF. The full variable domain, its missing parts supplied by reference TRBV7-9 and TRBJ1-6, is DTGVSQNPRHKITKRGQNVTFRCDPISEHNRLYWYRQTLGQGPEFLTYFQNEAQLEKSRLLSDRFSAERPKGSFSTLEIQRTEQGDSAMYLCASSLAGNSPLHFGNGTRLTVT.

CDR3 protein: CASGRTGPTEAFF. The CDR3, as DNA: TGTGCCAGCGGTAGGACAGGACCCACTGAAGCTTTCTTT. The V call is TRBV12-3 or TRBV12-4, the J call TRBJ1-1; 7 bases map to TRBD1. The length of the CDR3 is 13 residues. Trimming removed 8 bases from V and 4 bases from J; junction bases left unmatched: 7.

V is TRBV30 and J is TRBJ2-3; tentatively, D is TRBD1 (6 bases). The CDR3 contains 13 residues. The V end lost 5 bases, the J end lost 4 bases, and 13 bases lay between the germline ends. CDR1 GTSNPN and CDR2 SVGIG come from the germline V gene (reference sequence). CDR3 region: CAWEQGRADTQYF. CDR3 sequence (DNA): TGTGCCTGGGAACAGGGCAGGGCAGATACGCAGTATTTT.

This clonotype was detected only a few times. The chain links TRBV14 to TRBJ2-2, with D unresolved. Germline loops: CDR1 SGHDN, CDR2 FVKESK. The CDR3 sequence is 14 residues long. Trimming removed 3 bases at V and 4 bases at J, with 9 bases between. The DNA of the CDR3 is TGTGCCAGCAGCCATGCTTTGTCCACCGGGGAGCTGTTTTTT. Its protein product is CASSHALSTGELFF. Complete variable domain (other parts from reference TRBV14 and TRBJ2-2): EAGVTQFPSHSVIEKGQTVTLRCDPISGHDNLYWYRRVMGKEIKFLLHFVKESKQDESGMPNNRFLAERTGGTYSTLKVQPAELEDSGVYFCASSHALSTGELFFGEGSRLTVL.